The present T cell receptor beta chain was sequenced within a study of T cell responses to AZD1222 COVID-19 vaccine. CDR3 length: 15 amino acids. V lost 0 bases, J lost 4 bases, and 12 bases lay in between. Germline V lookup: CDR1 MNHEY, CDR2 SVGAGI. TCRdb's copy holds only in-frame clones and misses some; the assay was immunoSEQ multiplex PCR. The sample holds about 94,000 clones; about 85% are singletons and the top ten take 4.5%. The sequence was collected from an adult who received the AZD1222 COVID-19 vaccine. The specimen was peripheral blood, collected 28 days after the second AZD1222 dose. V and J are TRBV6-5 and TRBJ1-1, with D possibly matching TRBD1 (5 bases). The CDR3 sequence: CASSYSFGRVTEAFF. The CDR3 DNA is TGTGCCAGCAGTTACTCCTTCGGCAGGGTCACTGAAGCTTTCTTT.